This T cell receptor beta chain was observed in a study of patients and donors after allogeneic stem cell transplantation (dated by TCRdb to 2018 to 2020). Library construction relied on RT-PCR. Sequenced using a NextSeq 550. TCRdb reprocessing: public reads trimmed at Q25 with fastp, clones called with MiXCR, in-frame beta chains kept. One record per CDR3 amino acid sequence lists the most common genes and DNA. This sample holds about a million distinct CDR3 sequences; roughly 17% were observed only once. Together, the top ten hold 5% to 6.5% of the sample. The germline V gene encodes CDR1 MNHEY and CDR2 SMNVEV (reference sequence). Trimming removed 6 bases from V and 2 bases from J, leaving 16 bases between the germline ends. Measured from the cysteine to the phenylalanine, the CDR3 is 15 residues long. Left in the record is the CDR3 DNA by itself, 45 bases read in frame from the first base. On this clonotype itself: Its antigen has not been determined. Base qualities are missing; no much larger clone stands one base away.

The receptor's source is a human donor who was either an allogeneic HSCT recipient or a stem cell or donor lymphocyte infusion donor (not recorded which). It is not recorded whose cells these are; they may come from a transplant donor. Recombination connected TRBV27 to TRBJ1-1; perhaps TRBD1 is the D gene, with 5 bases matching. The sample taken for sequencing was blood, either unsorted or a sorted T cell fraction (not recorded which). The DNA is TGTGCCAGCAGCCTCCGGGACGTTAAAAACACTGAAGCTTTCTTT. Its coded protein is CASSLRDVKNTEAFF.